This T cell receptor (beta chain) was documented in a study of a mutant IDH1 vaccine in newly diagnosed glioma. Turning to the study itself: Radiotherapy alone preceded vaccination by 4-6 weeks; alternatively, vaccination started with temozolomide cycles.

Profiling relied on immunoSEQ multiplex PCR, and the TCRdb table lists in-frame clones only, not all of them. Among about 56,000 clones listed, around 83% were seen once. Trimming shortened V by 5 bases and J by 8 bases, and 15 bases separated the two germline ends. Germline loops: CDR1 KGHSH, CDR2 LQKENI. This CDR3 region has 13 residues. In the case of this clone: The antigen is not known.

Described time point: week 47, end of study. Vaccine doses each comprised 300 ug of mutant IDH1 20-mer peptide, with topical imiquimod. Patients, over weeks 1, 3, 5, 7, 11, 15, 19 and 23, received a total of eight vaccinations. The study's findings and limits: Seemingly, pseudoprogression had no relation to changes in the top peripheral T cell clonotypes. The study observed vaccine-induced immune responses in about 93% of patients.

The source was PBMCs, collected from a glioma patient whose treatment included an IDH1 peptide vaccine. The receptor was derived from a woman aged 45 to 65 with glioma. V is TRBV18 and J is TRBJ1-2; no clear D. CDR3 in amino acids: CASSDGPGEGYTF. Written as DNA, the CDR3 is TGTGCCAGCTCAGACGGCCCGGGAGAAGGCTACACCTTC.